This T cell receptor beta chain was captured by sequencing in a study of blood T cell repertoires in COVID-19. Looking at the study overall: COVID-19 samples collected from the United States, Italy and Spain covered acute and convalescent phases.

Clones were read by immunoSEQ multiplex PCR, and TCRdb kept only the in-frame ones, dropping some. The sample records some 290,000 clones, 87% being singletons. Sequencing was done on a sample of peripheral blood. This TCR was sampled from a woman in her fifties or sixties who had recovered from COVID-19.

CDR3 amino acids: CASSLTQGLGLFF. The CDR3 DNA sequence: TGCGCCAGCAGCTTGACTCAGGGGTTAGGGCTGTTTTTT. V and J are TRBV5-1 and TRBJ2-2; D possibly corresponds to TRBD1 (6 bases). Trimming took 1 base from V and 13 from J, leaving 14 bases between them. Per the germline V gene, CDR1 is SGHRS and CDR2 is YFSETQ. The CDR3 totals 13 residues.